These 5 T cell receptor beta chains were sequenced from one sample in a study of naive and memory T cell subsets. Overall study results and limits: A few larger clonotypes appeared in naive repertoires, especially CD8, possibly memory cells re-expressing CD45RA.

These receptors' targets are unknown. Two oligonucleotides, mixed equimolar, formed the beta constant-region primer covering TRBC1 and TRBC2. The ligated cDNA underwent four PCR rounds using SP2 and nested alpha and beta constant-region primers. One entry per CDR3 protein results from TCRdb running MiXCR on the UMI-ligation and nested PCR reads. The sample gives more than 120,000 distinct CDR3 sequences, more than 15% of which show up once; about 0.6% is in the top ten. The sequenced sample consisted of naive CD8+ T cells from blood. These receptors were collected from a human donor in good health.

The chain employs TRBV9 and TRBJ1-1; 7 nucleotides agree with TRBD1. With 3 bases clipped from V and 4 bases from J, the junction kept 6 bases outside the gene matches. CDR1 is SGDLS, CDR2 YYNGEE, per germline. The CDR3 runs to 14 residues. CDR3 bases: TGTGCCAGCAGCGCCAGACAGGGTTTCACTGAAGCTTTCTTT. Amino acids: CASSARQGFTEAFF. Filled out from reference TRBV9 and TRBJ1-1, the complete variable domain reads DSGVTQTPKHLITATGQRVTLRCSPRSGDLSVYWYQQSLDQGLQFLIQYYNGEERAKGNILERFSAQQFPDLHSELNLSSLELGDSALYFCASSARQGFTEAFFGQGTRLTVV.

This clonotype was recorded a few times. This chain uses TRBV24-1 with TRBJ2-1; 12 positions agree with TRBD1. CDR3 length equals 16 residues. From germline, CDR1 is KGHDR and CDR2 SFDVKD. Unmatched junction bases numbered 9, after V lost 4 bases and J lost 9 bases. In DNA, the CDR3 is TGTGCCACCAGTGACTGGGGACAGGGGGCGCGAGGTGAGCAGTTCTTC. Translation: CATSDWGQGARGEQFF.

This clonotype was seen only a few times. The V and J genes are TRBV6-6 and TRBJ2-2, with 13 nucleotides matching TRBD2. This CDR3 region has 18 residues. Germline CDR1 is MNHNY and CDR2 is SVGAGI (reference sequence). The trim removed 8 bases at V and 3 bases at J, leaving 12 bases unmatched. For the CDR3, the DNA is TGTGCCAGCCAGGGACTAGCGGGACTCTCGTGGGACACCGGGGAGCTGTTTTTT. Translated: CASQGLAGLSWDTGELFF.

This clonotype appeared a few times. The chain recombines TRBV12-3 or TRBV12-4 with TRBJ2-7; D might be TRBD1 or TRBD2, each matching 5 bases. This CDR3 has 14 residues. Trimming took 2 bases from V and 1 from J, leaving 9 bases between them. The CDR3 is CASSLWGLSYEQYF. DNA of the CDR3: TGTGCCAGCAGTTTATGGGGGTTGTCCTACGAGCAGTACTTC.

This clonotype was detected only a few times. The chain is built from TRBV28 and TRBJ2-5, with D unresolved. Germline V gives CDR1 MDHEN, CDR2 SYDVKM. Between the trimmed V and J ends, which lost 5 bases and 3 bases, there was a span of 13 bases. The CDR3 extends over 14 amino acids. CDR3 DNA sequence: TGTGCCAGCAGTCAACTGACCCCTGAAGAGACCCAGTACTTC. Amino acid sequence: CASSQLTPEETQYF. The entire variable domain, with the rest obtained from reference TRBV28 and TRBJ2-5, is as follows: DVKVTQSSRYLVKRTGEKVFLECVQDMDHENMFWYRQDPGLGLRLIYFSYDVKMKEKGDIPEGYSVSREKKERFSLILESASTNQTSMYLCASSQLTPEETQYFGPGTRLLVL.